These 29 T cell receptor beta chains were sequenced from one sample in a study of shared clonotypes between healthy human individuals (TCRdb year 2020). To prepare the library, the immunoSEQ multiplex PCR assay was applied. TCRdb carries this immuneACCESS record with in-frame sequences only. Its versions omit some clonotypes, under half of them owing to an unresolved V gene in the studies checked, with the rest unexplained. In this sample the table shows approximately 2,200,000 clones, roughly 91% of which occur a single time. Jointly, the top ten make up about 1.5% of the sample. For the CD8 naive samples, CD45RO-negative cells were positively selected for CCR7, yielding a CD45RA+CCR7+ population from which TemRA cells were excluded. Sequencing input: naive CD8+ T cells from PBMCs. Sample cell subset or site, as interpreted from the label and publication: CD45RA+CCR7+. All receptors come from a man aged 18 to 30 in good health. Some clones in this sample may be carry-over from other donors' samples.

The chain is built from TRBV6-1 and TRBJ2-7; 10 positions match TRBD2. This CDR3 region has 14 residues. V gave up 9 bases and J gave up 5 bases; unmatched junction bases: 10. Germline assignment: CDR1 MNHNS and CDR2 SASEGT. DNA for the CDR3: TGTGCCAGTAAACTAGCGGGACATGTCCACGAGCAGTACTTC. It specifies CASKLAGHVHEQYF.

V usage is TRBV2 and J usage is TRBJ2-1; maybe TRBD2 (6 bases). The CDR3 covers 15 residues. Germline CDR1 reads SNHLY; CDR2 reads FYNNEI. Between the trimmed V and J ends, which lost 4 bases and 7 bases, there was a span of 17 bases. The CDR3 protein is CASSGVLGGSNEQFF. Here the CDR3 DNA reads TGTGCCAGCAGTGGCGTCTTGGGAGGATCTAATGAGCAGTTCTTC.

The chain recombines TRBV2 with TRBJ2-7; the D gene is possibly TRBD1 (5 bases). The CDR3 spans 14 residues. CDR1 and CDR2 from the germline V gene are SNHLY and FYNNEI. V was cut by 0 bases and J by 2 bases, with 8 bases left in between. CDR3: CASSEAPGPYEQYF. The CDR3 DNA follows: TGTGCCAGCAGTGAAGCGCCAGGGCCCTACGAGCAGTACTTC. The variable domain in full, with the rest retrieved from reference TRBV2 and TRBJ2-7, is EPEVTQTPSHQVTQMGQEVILRCVPISNHLYFYWYRQILGQKVEFLVSFYNNEISEKSEIFDDQFSVERPDGSNFTLKIRSTKLEDSAMYFCASSEAPGPYEQYFGPGTRLTVT.

The chain joins TRBV11-3 to TRBJ2-7, with 8 nucleotides matching TRBD2. The CDR3 is 14 residues long. V dropped 5 bases and J dropped 3; count of bases not matched to a gene: 6. Germline CDR1 and CDR2: SGHNT and YENEEA. CDR3 loop: CASSPRGEDYEQYF. The DNA of the CDR3 is TGTGCCAGCAGCCCGCGGGGGGAGGACTACGAGCAGTACTTC.

The DNA of the CDR3 is TGTGCCAGCAGCTCCGGTCTTACCACTGAAGCTTTCTTT. It specifies CASSSGLTTEAFF. This chain joins TRBV7-9 and TRBJ1-1; D ambiguous. The CDR3 loop spans 13 amino acids. Germline V gene lookup returns CDR1 SEHNR and CDR2 FQNEAQ (reference sequence). V dropped 4 bases and J dropped 4 bases, with 10 bases sitting between them.

This chain connects TRBV5-1 to TRBJ2-1; D call uncertain. Germline V lookup: CDR1 SGHRS, CDR2 YFSETQ. This CDR3 has 13 residues. The ends were cut back, 0 bases at V and 8 bases at J, with 9 bases in the middle. The CDR3 DNA sequence: TGCGCCAGCAGCTTGGGGGTGGGCTATGAGCAGTTCTTC. It codes for CASSLGVGYEQFF. Full variable domain (missing parts from reference TRBV5-1 and TRBJ2-1): KAGVTQTPRYLIKTRGQQVTLSCSPISGHRSVSWYQQTPGQGLQFLFEYFSETQRNKGNFPGRFSGRQFSNSRSEMNVSTLELGDSALYLCASSLGVGYEQFFGPGTRLTVL.

This clone showed up just once. The rearrangement links TRBV27 to TRBJ2-7, with 7 bases fitting TRBD1. The CDR3 has 15 amino acids. Germline V gene sequence: CDR1 MNHEY, CDR2 SMNVEV (reference sequence). J lost 2 bases, V lost 5 bases, and 9 bases had no gene match. DNA for the CDR3: TGTGCCAGCAGTCCCCATGGGCAGGGGGCCTACGAGCAGTACTTC. The encoded protein is CASSPHGQGAYEQYF.

The chain links TRBV6-4 to TRBJ2-7, with 9 bases that match TRBD2. The CDR3 consists of 15 residues. The germline V gene has CDR1 MRHNA and CDR2 SNTAGT. After removal of 8 bases from V and 5 bases from J, the junction contained 13 bases not matched to a gene. CDR3 sequence reads: CASSRSLAGLHEQYF. The CDR3, as DNA: TGTGCCAGCTCCAGGTCCCTAGCGGGGCTCCACGAGCAGTACTTC.

In the case of this clone: The same CDR3 can be traced to other DNA sequences in this sample. The chain recombines TRBV5-6 with TRBJ2-7; D remains ambiguous. The CDR3 is made up of 13 amino acids. Germline assignment: CDR1 SGHDT and CDR2 YYEEEE. V shed 2 bases and J shed 3 bases, with 9 bases lying between them. CDR3 DNA sequence: TGTGCCAGCAGCTTCTCCTCCGACTACGAGCAGTACTTC. It specifies CASSFSSDYEQYF.

The gene calls are TRBV7-9 and TRBJ2-3; the match to TRBD2 covers 8 bases. The germline CDR1 and CDR2 sequences are SEHNR and FQNEAQ (reference sequence). The CDR3 consists of 18 residues. The trim removed 5 bases at V and 4 bases at J, leaving 17 bases unmatched. The CDR3 reads CASSARGLSGSSSDTQYF. The DNA of the CDR3 is TGTGCCAGCAGCGCTAGGGGGTTGAGCGGGAGTTCCTCAGATACGCAGTATTTT.

This chain uses TRBV14 with TRBJ2-7, with a possible D match to TRBD2 (5 bases). The CDR3 has 14 residues. The V gene's germline CDR1 is SGHDN and CDR2 FVKESK. Between the trimmed V and J ends, which lost 2 bases and 3 bases, there was a span of 11 bases. DNA of the CDR3: TGTGCCAGCAGCCAAACCGGGGTATACTACGAGCAGTACTTC. Encoded protein: CASSQTGVYYEQYF.

The chain links TRBV4-1 to TRBJ2-5; D tentatively fits TRBD1 or TRBD2 (5 bases each). Between the trimmed V and J ends, which lost 0 bases and 7 bases, there was a span of 18 bases. The CDR3 has 16 residues. CDR1 and CDR2 (germline): MGHRA, YSYEKL. CDR3: CASSQDRTRTGGTQYF. CDR3 nucleotide sequence: TGCGCCAGCAGCCAAGATCGGACGCGAACTGGGGGGACCCAGTACTTC.

A remark on this clone: At the DNA level, this CDR3 is encoded by other sequences in the same sample as well. The rearrangement joins TRBV7-9 to TRBJ2-7; 9 bases map to TRBD1. The V gene end was trimmed by 2 bases and the J gene end by 4 bases; junction bases not matched to a gene: 3. Looked up from germline, CDR1 is SEHNR and CDR2 is FQNEAQ (reference sequence). This CDR3 has 14 amino acids. The CDR3 region is CASSLPGQGYEQYF. CDR3 nucleotides: TGTGCCAGCAGCTTACCGGGACAGGGTTACGAGCAGTACTTC.

V usage is TRBV27 and J usage is TRBJ1-4; D is ambiguous. The germline V gene encodes CDR1 MNHEY and CDR2 SMNVEV (reference sequence). Trimming removed 3 bases from V and 4 bases from J, with 9 bases in between. The CDR3 covers 14 residues. CDR3 amino acids: CASSLLPFNEKLFF. DNA of the CDR3: TGTGCCAGCAGTTTGCTACCCTTTAATGAAAAACTGTTTTTT.

The chain joins TRBV7-8 to TRBJ2-5, with 9 positions matching TRBD2. After removal of 0 bases from V and 1 base from J, the junction contained 12 bases not matched to a gene. The CDR3 totals 19 residues. Looked up from germline, CDR1 is SGHVS and CDR2 is FQNEAQ. CDR3 bases: TGTGCCAGCAGCTTAGCTCTTAGCGGGAGCCCGGTTCTCCAAGAGACCCAGTACTTC. Amino acids: CASSLALSGSPVLQETQYF.

The chain couples TRBV6-5 to TRBJ1-4; D call uncertain. The V gene lost 4 bases and the J gene lost 7 bases, with 13 bases spanning the gap. The CDR3 has 14 residues. Looked up from germline, CDR1 is MNHEY and CDR2 is SVGAGI. The CDR3, as DNA: TGTGCCAGCAGTTCCACCAGGATAGTTGAAAAACTGTTTTTT. This translates into CASSSTRIVEKLFF.

As concerns this clone: In the same sample, other DNA sequences code for this CDR3. The chain links TRBV7-6 to TRBJ2-2; unclear D gene. Trimming took 5 bases from V and 6 from J, leaving 7 bases between them. The CDR3 sequence is 12 residues long. CDR1 and CDR2 from the germline V gene are SGHVS and FNYEAQ. The CDR3 DNA reads as TGTGCCAGCAGCCAAGGTTCCGGGGAGCTGTTTTTT. Amino acids: CASSQGSGELFF.

This clone showed up just once. The V gene is TRBV10-3, the J gene TRBJ1-5; 9 bases fit TRBD1. Germline lookup yields CDR1 ENHRY and CDR2 SYGVKD. V lost 0 bases and J lost 3; bases outside the gene matches: 6. This CDR3 has 17 residues. In DNA, the CDR3 is TGTGCCATCAGTGAGTCGGGGACAGGGAGGGTCAATCAGCCCCAGCATTTT. As protein: CAISESGTGRVNQPQHF.

The rearrangement uses TRBV5-1 and TRBJ2-1, with D hard to call. Germline V gene data show CDR1 as SGHRS and CDR2 as YFSETQ. V lost 3 bases, J lost 4 bases, and 8 bases lay in between. The CDR3 has 13 residues. CDR3 residues: CASSSDLYNEQFF. DNA of the CDR3: TGCGCCAGCAGCTCAGACTTGTACAATGAGCAGTTCTTC.

The chain links TRBV4-1 to TRBJ2-7; TRBD2 might be the D (6 bases). V lost 1 base, J lost 3 bases, and 13 bases lay in between. Looked up from germline, CDR1 is MGHRA and CDR2 is YSYEKL. The CDR3 is 15 residues long. CDR3 sequence (DNA): TGCGCCAGCAGCCAAGCCGAGACTAGTTTCTACGAGCAGTACTTC. Amino acids: CASSQAETSFYEQYF.

This clone showed up just once. This rearrangement joins TRBV27 to TRBJ1-3, with D maybe TRBD1 (6 bases). The CDR3 has 17 residues. Germline CDR1 MNHEY, CDR2 SMNVEV (reference sequence). The V gene lost 3 bases and the J gene lost 2 bases, with 17 bases spanning the gap. The CDR3 here is CASSFTQVGGPGNTIYF. In nucleotides, the CDR3 is TGTGCCAGCAGTTTCACCCAAGTGGGGGGCCCTGGAAACACCATATATTTT.

The chain joins TRBV7-9 to TRBJ2-1, with unresolved D. Trimming cost V 5 bases and J 2 bases, with 7 bases left between them. The CDR3 is 13 residues long. CDR1 and CDR2 from the germline V gene are SEHNR and FQNEAQ (reference sequence). In DNA form, the CDR3 reads TGTGCCAGCAGCACCCAAACCTACAATGAGCAGTTCTTC. Its protein is CASSTQTYNEQFF.

This chain's CDR3 is CASSMGRGLGTDTQYF. The DNA for the CDR3 is TGTGCCAGTAGTATGGGCAGGGGGCTTGGCACAGATACGCAGTATTTT. This chain uses TRBV19 with TRBJ2-3, with 8 bases matching TRBD1. Trimming took 3 bases from V and 1 from J; bases not matched to a gene: 6. Germline CDR1 is LNHDA and CDR2 is SQIVND (reference sequence). CDR3 length: 16 residues.

The genes are TRBV5-1 and TRBJ2-4; D gene ambiguous. In germline, CDR1 is SGHRS, CDR2 YFSETQ. V lost 2 bases and J 13 bases, leaving 16 bases between the germline ends. The CDR3 spans 13 residues. The CDR3, as DNA: TGCGCCAGCAGCTTCGAGCCAACAGAGCCCCAGTACTTC. This gives the protein CASSFEPTEPQYF.

The chain has TRBV6-1 and TRBJ2-7; D is perhaps TRBD1 (6 bases). The CDR3 runs 14 residues. CDR1 and CDR2 (germline): MNHNS, SASEGT. V dropped 3 bases and J dropped 1 base, with 10 bases sitting between them. The CDR3 DNA is TGTGCCAGCAGTGATTGGGGGCCTTCCTACGAGCAGTACTTC. It yields the protein CASSDWGPSYEQYF.

This chain uses TRBV11-2 with TRBJ2-7, with D possibly being TRBD2 (5 bases). Trimming left V 1 base short and J 3 bases short, with 13 bases between. The CDR3 is 15 amino acids. Germline V gives CDR1 SGHAT, CDR2 FQNNGV. The CDR3 sequence: CASSLATGKNYEQYF. The CDR3 nucleotides read TGTGCCAGCAGCTTAGCTACGGGAAAGAACTACGAGCAGTACTTC. Full variable domain (missing parts from reference TRBV11-2 and TRBJ2-7): EAGVAQSPRYKIIEKRQSVAFWCNPISGHATLYWYQQILGQGPKLLIQFQNNGVVDDSQLPKDRFSAERLKGVDSTLKIQPAKLEDSAVYLCASSLATGKNYEQYFGPGTRLTVT.

The V and J genes are TRBV6-5 and TRBJ2-7; possible D gene TRBD2, 6 bases. The V gene's germline CDR1 is MNHEY and CDR2 SVGAGI. The CDR3 loop spans 14 amino acids. Trimming pared 6 bases from V and 0 bases from J, leaving 12 bases between. The CDR3 sequence is CASSPGSISYEQYF. Here the CDR3 DNA reads TGTGCCAGCAGCCCCGGGAGTATCTCCTACGAGCAGTACTTC.

V is TRBV7-8 and J is TRBJ2-3, with 12 bases that match TRBD2. This CDR3 contains 20 residues. CDR1 is SGHVS and CDR2 is FQNEAQ in the germline V gene. The ends lost 0 bases at V and 5 bases at J; junction bases unmatched: 15. CDR3 amino acids: CASSLALETSGSVGRDTQYF. The CDR3 DNA reads as TGTGCCAGCAGCTTAGCCCTCGAGACTAGCGGGAGCGTGGGACGAGATACGCAGTATTTT.

The chain has TRBV10-1 and TRBJ2-3, with 7 bases that match TRBD2. CDR3 size: 16 residues. From germline, CDR1 is WNHNN and CDR2 SYGVQD (reference sequence). V lost 0 bases and J lost 1; bases outside the gene matches: 4. CDR3: CASSESRRERTDTQYF. In nucleotides, the CDR3 is TGCGCCAGCAGTGAGTCGCGGCGGGAGCGCACAGATACGCAGTATTTT.